A single sample is the source of the 6 T cell receptor beta chains below, sequenced in a study of shared clonotypes between healthy human individuals. Sequenced by immunoSEQ multiplex PCR; TCRdb stores in-frame clones only, minus some. This sample has 850,000 to 1,200,000 clones; about 74% occur once, and the top ten carry around 1.4%. Sequenced sample: memory CD4+ T cells sorted from blood. Subset indicated: CD45RA-negative fraction. The receptors originated from a man aged 18 to 29 in good health.

In the case of this clone: This may come from a read error, since a much larger clone is one base off. Other DNA sequences from this sample encode an identical CDR3 as well. This rearrangement joins TRBV18 to TRBJ1-2; D might be TRBD1 (5 bases). V was trimmed by 3 bases and J by 1 base, leaving 6 bases between them. Germline V gives CDR1 KGHSH, CDR2 LQKENI. The CDR3 consists of 13 residues. In DNA form, the CDR3 reads TGTGCCAGCTCACCCGACAGTAACTATGGCTACACCTTC. Amino acid sequence: CASSPDSNYGYTF.

The genes are TRBV7-9 and TRBJ2-5; 10 bases are shared with TRBD1. This CDR3 contains 16 residues. The germline V gene encodes CDR1 SEHNR and CDR2 FQNEAQ (reference sequence). The V segment lost 5 bases and the J segment 3 bases; nucleotides outside the gene matches: 9. The CDR3 loop reads CASSDTDRGLEETQYF. The CDR3, as DNA: TGTGCCAGCAGCGATACAGACAGGGGGCTGGAAGAGACCCAGTACTTC.

This clone was recorded a few times. This sequence joins TRBV5-4 and TRBJ1-1; D is uncertain. Trimming left V 0 bases short and J 6 bases short, with 15 bases between. Germline V gene data show CDR1 as SGHNT and CDR2 as YYREEE (reference sequence). The CDR3 runs 15 residues. CDR3 in DNA: TGTGCCAGCAGCTTGGGAGGGCCGGGCGAGGCTGAAGCTTTCTTT. It yields the protein CASSLGGPGEAEAFF.

This chain's CDR3 is CASSDSMGYNEQFF. Written as DNA, the CDR3 is TGTGCCAGCAGTGATTCTATGGGTTACAATGAGCAGTTCTTC. The V gene is TRBV2, the J gene TRBJ2-1; D not resolved. The CDR3 contains 14 residues. CDR1 and CDR2 (germline): SNHLY, FYNNEI. Trimming stripped 3 bases from V and 4 bases from J, with 10 bases between. The full variable domain, rest sourced from reference TRBV2 and TRBJ2-1, is EPEVTQTPSHQVTQMGQEVILRCVPISNHLYFYWYRQILGQKVEFLVSFYNNEISEKSEIFDDQFSVERPDGSNFTLKIRSTKLEDSAMYFCASSDSMGYNEQFFGPGTRLTVL.

The DNA of the CDR3 is TGCAGCGTCCTCGACTCCTACGAGCAGTACTTC. Translated, it gives CSVLDSYEQYF. The rearrangement joins TRBV29-1 to TRBJ2-7, with D unresolved. This CDR3 is 11 amino acids long. Trimming left V 6 bases short and J 0 bases short, with 6 bases between. CDR1 SQVTM and CDR2 ANQGSEA come from the germline V gene.

This clone was recorded a few times. The chain couples TRBV30 to TRBJ1-5; 7 positions match TRBD1. Germline V gives CDR1 GTSNPN, CDR2 SVGIG (reference sequence). This CDR3 has 14 residues. The ends lost 2 bases at V and 6 bases at J; junction bases unmatched: 7. The chain's CDR3 is CAWSPGGGGQPQHF. In DNA form, the CDR3 reads TGTGCCTGGAGTCCGGGAGGGGGCGGTCAGCCCCAGCATTTT. Combining the CDR3 with reference TRBV30 and TRBJ1-5 gives the whole variable domain SQTIHQWPATLVQPVGSPLSLECTVEGTSNPNLYWYRQAAGRGLQLLFYSVGIGQISSEVPQNLSASRPQDRQFILSSKKLLLSDSGFYLCAWSPGGGGQPQHFGDGTRLSIL.